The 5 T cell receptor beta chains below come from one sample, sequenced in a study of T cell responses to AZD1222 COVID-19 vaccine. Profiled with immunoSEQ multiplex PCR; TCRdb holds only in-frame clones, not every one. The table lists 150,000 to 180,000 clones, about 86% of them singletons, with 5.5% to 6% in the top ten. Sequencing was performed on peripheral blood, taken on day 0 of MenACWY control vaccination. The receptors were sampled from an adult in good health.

In DNA form, the CDR3 reads TGTGCCAGCAGTGAAGCTTCGGGGCAGCCCGCTGGGAGCTACACCTTC. It is translated as CASSEASGQPAGSYTF. V and J are TRBV6-1 and TRBJ1-2; tentatively, D is TRBD1 (5 bases). Germline loops: CDR1 MNHNS, CDR2 SASEGT. Trimming took 0 bases from V and 9 from J, leaving 20 bases between them. The CDR3 is made up of 16 amino acids.

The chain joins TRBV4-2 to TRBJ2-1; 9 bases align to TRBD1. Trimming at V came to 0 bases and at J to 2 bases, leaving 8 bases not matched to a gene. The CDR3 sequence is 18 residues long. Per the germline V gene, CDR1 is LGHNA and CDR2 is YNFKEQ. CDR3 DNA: TGTGCCAGCAGCCAAGATGGGACAGGGAAGGGAACCTACAATGAGCAGTTCTTC. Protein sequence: CASSQDGTGKGTYNEQFF.

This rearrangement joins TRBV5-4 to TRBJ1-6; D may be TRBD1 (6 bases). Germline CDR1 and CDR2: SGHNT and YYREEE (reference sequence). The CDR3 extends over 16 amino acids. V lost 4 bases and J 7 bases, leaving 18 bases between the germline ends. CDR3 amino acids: CASSLGRDIPNSPLHF. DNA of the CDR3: TGTGCCAGCAGCCTCGGCCGGGACATACCAAATTCACCCCTCCACTTT.

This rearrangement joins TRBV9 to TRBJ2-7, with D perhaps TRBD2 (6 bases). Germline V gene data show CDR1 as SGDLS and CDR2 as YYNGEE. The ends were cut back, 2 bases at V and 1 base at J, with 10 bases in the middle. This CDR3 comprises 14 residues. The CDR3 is CASSVGGNSYEQYF. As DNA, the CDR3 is TGTGCCAGCAGCGTGGGCGGGAATTCCTACGAGCAGTACTTC.

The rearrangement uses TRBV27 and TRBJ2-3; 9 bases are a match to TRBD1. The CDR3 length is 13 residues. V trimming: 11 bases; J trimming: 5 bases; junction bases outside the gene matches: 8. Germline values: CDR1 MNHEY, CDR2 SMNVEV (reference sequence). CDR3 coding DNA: TGTGCCGTCCACAGGGGGCAAGGAGATACGCAGTATTTT. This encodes CAVHRGQGDTQYF.